The T cell receptor (beta chain) under discussion was sequenced for a study of tumor-infiltrating lymphocytes in primary liver carcinoma. Whole-study findings and limits: Detection in all five tumor regions applied to only about 7-25% of top clones. When set against blood, tumors had a significantly higher top-250-clone fraction (p = 0.039).

A constant-region primer primed TCR beta cDNA synthesis from about 0.55 ug of total RNA. Modified slightly, ARM-PCR produced TCR beta libraries over three nested multiplex PCR rounds. TRBV1-TRBV30 forward primers and a C-beta reverse primer were used in the first two PCR rounds, which each ran for approximately 10 cycles. MiXCR, run by TCRdb on the multiplex PCR reads, gives a single entry per CDR3 protein. This sample yields fewer than 150,000 distinct CDR3 sequences, of which around two thirds are seen a single time; around 8.5% belongs to the top ten. Remarks on this clonotype: Its specificity is unknown. The final CDR3 position lacks the conserved phenylalanine or tryptophan, pointing to a likely read error.

Without any cell sorting, about 18-30 mg of bulk tissue yielded co-extracted RNA and DNA. CDR1 and CDR2 from the germline V gene are SGHDN and FVKESK. V lost 4 bases to trimming and J lost 6 bases, with 11 bases between them. There are 13 residues in the CDR3. The genes are TRBV14 and TRBJ2-3; possibly TRBD2 for D (5 bases). The TCR was taken from a woman aged 60-75 years with primary liver carcinoma and hepatitis B virus infection. Sequencing was carried out using liver tumor tissue from sampling region 1. Subset denoted: tumor region T1, superior pole. CDR3 loop: CASSPWRQDTQYS. The CDR3 nucleotides read TGTGCCAGCAGCCCTTGGAGGCAGGATACGCAGTATTCT.